This passage covers 20 T cell receptor beta chains from one sample sequenced in a study of blood T cell repertoires in COVID-19. Clones were sequenced by immunoSEQ multiplex PCR, and TCRdb holds only the in-frame ones, with some missing. Of more than 70,000 clones in the sample, about 86% were seen once. The sequencing input was peripheral blood. These receptors were collected from a woman aged 80 or over in a cohort sampled during active or convalescent COVID-19.

The sample holds one count of this clone. The V gene is TRBV10-3, the J gene TRBJ1-1, with D possibly TRBD1 on 5 matching bases. The CDR3 contains 14 residues. Per germline, CDR1 ENHRY and CDR2 SYGVKD. V was cut by 6 bases and J by 11 bases, with 22 bases left in between. The CDR3 bases are TGTGCCATCAGGGACCCCCCCCTACAGGATTTGGCTTTCTTT. The encoded protein is CAIRDPPLQDLAFF.

The chain recombines TRBV5-6 with TRBJ1-2, with D possibly being TRBD1 (6 bases). There are 13 residues in the CDR3. In germline, CDR1 is SGHDT, CDR2 YYEEEE. The V and J ends lost 9 bases and 8 bases respectively, with 20 bases between them. The CDR3 DNA reads TGTGCCACCCGACGAGGGGGGGCACAAGGCTACACCTTC. Protein: CATRRGGAQGYTF.

V and J are TRBV5-8 and TRBJ2-5, with 7 bases that match TRBD1. The CDR3 consists of 13 residues. The germline V gene encodes CDR1 SGHTS and CDR2 YDEGEE. J was trimmed by 5 bases and V by 5 bases; bases with no gene match: 6. DNA for the CDR3: TGTGCCAGCAGGAAAACAGGGGTTGAGACCCAGTACTTC. Protein product: CASRKTGVETQYF.

This clone was detected once. The rearrangement joins TRBV11-3 to TRBJ1-2; possible D gene TRBD1, 5 bases. Germline CDR1 and CDR2: SGHNT and YENEEA. V shed 0 bases and J shed 6 bases, with 14 bases lying between them. The CDR3 is 15 amino acids. The CDR3 is CASSLDPGKKNGYTF. CDR3 DNA sequence: TGTGCCAGCAGCTTAGATCCAGGGAAGAAAAATGGCTACACCTTC. Supplemented by reference TRBV11-3 and TRBJ1-2, the full variable domain reads EAGVVQSPRYKIIEKKQPVAFWCNPISGHNTLYWYLQNLGQGPELLIRYENEEAVDDSQLPKDRFSAERLKGVDSTLKIQPAELGDSAVYLCASSLDPGKKNGYTFGSGTRLTVV.

This chain uses TRBV9 with TRBJ2-1, with 10 bases aligning to TRBD1. In germline, CDR1 is SGDLS, CDR2 YYNGEE. The CDR3 has 15 residues. J lost 2 bases, V lost 4 bases, and 3 bases had no gene match. The CDR3 nucleotides are TGTGCCAGCAGCCCTGGACAGGGGGCCTACAATGAGCAGTTCTTC. Translated, it gives CASSPGQGAYNEQFF.

The gene calls are TRBV3-1 (or the pseudogene TRBV3-2) and TRBJ2-1; 9 nucleotides match TRBD2. Looked up from germline, CDR1 is LGHDT and CDR2 is YNNKEL (reference sequence). This CDR3 has 15 amino acids. Unmatched junction bases numbered 5, after V lost 1 base and J lost 7 bases. The CDR3 DNA reads as TGTGCCAGCAGCCAAGGGCCTAGCGGGACTAATGAGCAGTTCTTC. Translated, it gives CASSQGPSGTNEQFF.

CDR3 in amino acids: CSGGAGFTDTQYF. CDR3 DNA sequence: TGCAGCGGGGGGGCGGGATTCACAGATACGCAGTATTTT. This chain links TRBV29-1 with TRBJ2-3; D tentatively reads TRBD1 or TRBD2 (6 bases each). V lost 7 bases, J lost 2 bases, and 13 bases lay in between. Germline V gene sequence: CDR1 SQVTM, CDR2 ANQGSEA. CDR3 size: 13 residues.

The table lists this clone with a count of one. The rearrangement uses TRBV19 and TRBJ2-1; the match to TRBD2 covers 16 bases. J was trimmed by 4 bases and V by 3 bases; bases with no gene match: 9. Germline V gene data show CDR1 as LNHDA and CDR2 as SQIVND (reference sequence). This CDR3 contains 19 residues. CDR3 protein: CASSIPLPGLAGGYNEQFF. The CDR3 bases are TGTGCCAGTAGTATCCCCCTACCGGGACTAGCGGGAGGGTACAATGAGCAGTTCTTC. The full variable domain, rest sourced from reference TRBV19 and TRBJ2-1, is DGGITQSPKYLFRKEGQNVTLSCEQNLNHDAMYWYRQDPGQGLRLIYYSQIVNDFQKGDIAEGYSVSREKKESFPLTVTSAQKNPTAFYLCASSIPLPGLAGGYNEQFFGPGTRLTVL.

This chain links TRBV10-3 with TRBJ2-6; TRBD1 matches 7 bases. Germline CDR1 ENHRY, CDR2 SYGVKD. The ends lost 6 bases at V and 1 base at J; junction bases unmatched: 9. This CDR3 region has 17 residues. The DNA for the CDR3 is TGTGCCATCAGAGACAGGGTTGAGTCGTCTGGGGCCAACGTCCTGACTTTC. It yields the protein CAIRDRVESSGANVLTF.

This chain uses TRBV9 with TRBJ1-5; possibly TRBD1 for D (5 bases). Germline V CDR1 and CDR2: SGDLS, YYNGEE. V lost 4 bases to trimming and J lost 10 bases, with 21 bases between them. This CDR3 comprises 15 residues. CDR3 sequence: CASSLGGQGTYPQHF. DNA of the CDR3: TGTGCCAGCAGCTTGGGTGGGCAGGGAACTTACCCCCAGCATTTT. Based on the CDR3 plus reference TRBV9 and TRBJ1-5, the full variable domain is DSGVTQTPKHLITATGQRVTLRCSPRSGDLSVYWYQQSLDQGLQFLIQYYNGEERAKGNILERFSAQQFPDLHSELNLSSLELGDSALYFCASSLGGQGTYPQHFGDGTRLSIL.

The gene calls are TRBV6-6 and TRBJ2-3; tentatively, D is TRBD2 (5 bases). The germline gives CDR1 MNHNY, CDR2 SVGAGI (reference sequence). The length of the CDR3 is 14 residues. Trimming cost V 7 bases and J 2 bases, with 13 bases left between them. The CDR3 loop reads CASTRKGDTDTQYF. CDR3 DNA: TGTGCCAGCACTCGGAAGGGAGACACAGATACGCAGTATTTT.

J is TRBJ1-3 and V is TRBV2; 11 positions match TRBD1. With 5 bases clipped from V and 3 bases from J, the junction kept 3 bases outside the gene matches. The germline V gene has CDR1 SNHLY and CDR2 FYNNEI. The length of the CDR3 is 15 residues. CDR3: CASSTGTGGGNTIYF. The CDR3 DNA reads as TGTGCCAGCAGTACCGGGACAGGGGGTGGAAACACCATATATTTT.

The chain carries TRBV5-1 and TRBJ1-2, with 7 bases fitting TRBD1. The germline CDR1 and CDR2 sequences are SGHRS and YFSETQ. The V gene end was trimmed by 4 bases and the J gene end by 2 bases; junction bases not matched to a gene: 2. This CDR3 is built from 13 residues. The CDR3 bases are TGCGCCAGCAGCCAGGGACAGAACTATGGCTACACCTTC. It translates to CASSQGQNYGYTF.

The V gene is TRBV2, the J gene TRBJ1-1; 8 nucleotides match TRBD1. The CDR3 is 13 residues long. The V segment lost 10 bases and the J segment 1 base; nucleotides outside the gene matches: 5. From germline, CDR1 is SNHLY and CDR2 FYNNEI. This CDR3 is CANTQGANTEAFF. CDR3 DNA: TGTGCCAACACGCAGGGGGCGAACACTGAAGCTTTCTTT.

This chain uses TRBV15 with TRBJ2-2; D not certain. The V end lost 0 bases, the J end lost 8 bases, and 4 bases lay between the germline ends. Per germline, CDR1 LNHNV and CDR2 YYDKDF (reference sequence). CDR3 length: 12 amino acids. CDR3 coding DNA: TGTGCCACCAGCAGAGATCGGGGGGAGCTGTTTTTT. It translates to CATSRDRGELFF.

This chain links TRBV5-1 with TRBJ1-2, with 7 nucleotides matching TRBD1. Trimming at V came to 2 bases and at J to 6 bases, leaving 4 bases not matched to a gene. The CDR3 contains 13 residues. Germline CDR1 reads SGHRS; CDR2 reads YFSETQ. The DNA for the CDR3 is TGCGCCAGCAGCTTAGGGGACAGAAATGGCTACACCTTC. This translates into CASSLGDRNGYTF.

This clone has a single count. This chain connects TRBV6-5 to TRBJ2-2; 8 bases align to TRBD1. This CDR3 is 15 amino acids long. J lost 4 bases, V lost 5 bases, and 6 bases had no gene match. CDR1 MNHEY and CDR2 SVGAGI come from the germline V gene. The CDR3 DNA is TGTGCCAGCAGTCCCGACAGGGGATTCACCGGGGAGCTGTTTTTT. This encodes CASSPDRGFTGELFF.

The chain links TRBV27 to TRBJ2-1; the match to TRBD1 covers 8 bases. The germline CDR1 and CDR2 sequences are MNHEY and SMNVEV (reference sequence). This CDR3 is built from 17 residues. V trimming: 3 bases; J trimming: 8 bases; junction bases outside the gene matches: 15. The CDR3 DNA reads as TGTGCCAGCAGTTTCTCTCCACTCAGGGGGCGCAGAGATGAGCAGTTCTTC. It encodes CASSFSPLRGRRDEQFF.

This rearrangement joins TRBV2 to TRBJ2-3; TRBD2 aligns across 11 bases. The V gene end was trimmed by 6 bases and the J gene end by 6 bases; junction bases not matched to a gene: 11. CDR3 length equals 16 residues. Germline-derived CDR1 and CDR2 are SNHLY and FYNNEI. The CDR3 region is CASRKTSGNLYDTQYF. The DNA of the CDR3 is TGTGCCAGCAGGAAGACTAGCGGGAATCTTTATGATACGCAGTATTTT.

The chain is built from TRBV7-9 and TRBJ2-7, with D perhaps matching TRBD1 (6 bases). The CDR3 has 13 residues. The germline V and J ends were trimmed by 4 bases and 6 bases, with 13 bases remaining between them. CDR1 SEHNR and CDR2 FQNEAQ come from the germline V gene (reference sequence). The CDR3 loop is CASSYRVGSEQYV. The CDR3 DNA reads as TGTGCCAGCAGCTACAGGGTTGGGTCCGAGCAGTACGTC.